Following are 13 T cell receptor beta chains from one sample sequenced in a study of regulatory T cells. Primers: 52 TRBV forward and 13 TRBJ reverse. Sequencing used immunoSEQ multiplex PCR; TCRdb keeps in-frame clones, though not all of them. The sample holds tens of thousands of clones, 92% seen once. Study-level findings and limits: In CD3G-deficient patients, conventional CD4+ T cells were enriched for hydrophobic CDR3 residues at positions 6 and 7.

Their cognate antigens are unknown. Sequencing input: conventional CD4+ T cells sorted from blood. The receptors shown here come from a person between 18 and 35 years old with CD3G deficiency.

The chain links TRBV7-9 to TRBJ2-2, with D uncertain. The CDR3 has 14 amino acids. With 6 bases removed from V and 1 base from J, the gap between germline ends came to 9 bases. Germline assignment: CDR1 SEHNR and CDR2 FQNEAQ (reference sequence). DNA of the CDR3: TGTGCCAGCAGGGCCCAAGGGAACACCGGGGAGCTGTTTTTT. Residues: CASRAQGNTGELFF.

The chain joins TRBV12-5 to TRBJ1-6; 7 bases map to TRBD1. This CDR3 is built from 13 residues. V trimming: 4 bases; J trimming: 9 bases; junction bases outside the gene matches: 3. CDR1 and CDR2 from the germline V gene are LGHNT and FRNRAP. In nucleotides, the CDR3 is TGTGCTAGTGGTTCCAGGGGGGGTTCACCCCTCCACTTT. Its protein product is CASGSRGGSPLHF. Filled out from reference TRBV12-5 and TRBJ1-6, the complete variable domain reads DARVTQTPRHKVTEMGQEVTMRCQPILGHNTVFWYRQTMMQGLELLAYFRNRAPLDDSGMPKDRFSAEMPDATLATLKIQPSEPRDSAVYFCASGSRGGSPLHFGNGTRLTVT.

The genes are TRBV6-4 and TRBJ2-3; TRBD1 might be the D (5 bases). This CDR3 comprises 11 residues. V was clipped by 8 bases and J by 6 bases, with 9 bases between them. The V gene's germline CDR1 is MRHNA and CDR2 SNTAGT. In DNA, the CDR3 is TGTGCCAGCGGGTCAGGGGATACGCAGTATTTT. It encodes CASGSGDTQYF.

CDR3 in DNA: TGTGCCAGCAGTCCTTGGACAGAACTCCACGAGCAGTACTTC. Protein sequence: CASSPWTELHEQYF. The J gene is TRBJ2-7, the V gene TRBV28; D perhaps matches TRBD1 (6 bases). Germline V CDR1 and CDR2: MDHEN, SYDVKM. V was trimmed by 5 bases and J by 5 bases, leaving 16 bases between them. The CDR3 sequence is 14 residues long.

J is TRBJ2-2 and V is TRBV2, with TRBD1 identical over 9 bases. This CDR3 region has 15 residues. CDR1 is SNHLY and CDR2 is FYNNEI in the germline V gene. With 8 bases clipped from V and 5 bases from J, the junction kept 9 bases outside the gene matches. The CDR3 protein is CASESGTGKTGELFF. CDR3 in DNA: TGTGCCAGCGAATCCGGGACAGGGAAGACCGGGGAGCTGTTTTTT.

The V call is TRBV6-1, the J call TRBJ2-6; no clear D. V was clipped by 4 bases and J by 2 bases, with 3 bases between them. The CDR3 contains 13 residues. Per the germline V gene, CDR1 is MNHNS and CDR2 is SASEGT. The CDR3 spells CASSVTGANVLTF. For the CDR3, the DNA is TGTGCCAGCAGTGTGACTGGGGCCAACGTCCTGACTTTC.

The DNA for the CDR3 is TGTGCCAGCAGCTATGAGGGCGGCAATCAGCCCCAGCATTTT. Its protein product is CASSYEGGNQPQHF. This chain connects TRBV5-6 to TRBJ1-5, with no clear D. This CDR3 spans 14 amino acids. CDR1 is SGHDT and CDR2 is YYEEEE in the germline V gene. Trimming cost V 3 bases and J 2 bases, with 9 bases left between them.

This chain links TRBV2 with TRBJ2-3; 12 nucleotides agree with TRBD2. V was clipped by 6 bases and J by 6 bases; unmatched bases: 1. CDR3 length equals 13 residues. CDR1 and CDR2 from the germline V gene are SNHLY and FYNNEI. CDR3 sequence: CASSGTSGDTQYF. CDR3 DNA: TGTGCCAGCAGCGGGACTAGCGGGGATACGCAGTATTTT.

This chain uses TRBV14 with TRBJ1-3; D ambiguous. This CDR3 region has 16 residues. Germline CDR1 reads SGHDN; CDR2 reads FVKESK. V lost 0 bases, J lost 0 bases, and 9 bases lay in between. The CDR3, as DNA: TGTGCCAGCAGCCAAGAGAATTCGCACTCTGGAAACACCATATATTTT. Its translation is CASSQENSHSGNTIYF.

The chain links TRBV6-1 to TRBJ2-5; maybe TRBD2 (6 bases). V was trimmed by 8 bases and J by 7 bases, leaving 11 bases between them. This CDR3 contains 11 residues. From germline, CDR1 is MNHNS and CDR2 SASEGT. For the CDR3, the DNA is TGTGCCAGCGTCAGGGAGGTGACCCAGTACTTC. Protein product: CASVREVTQYF.

The chain employs TRBV6-5 and TRBJ1-1; no reliable D call. Germline V gene lookup returns CDR1 MNHEY and CDR2 SVGAGI. There are 13 residues in the CDR3. V gave up 2 bases and J gave up 5 bases, with 9 bases separating them. The CDR3 DNA sequence: TGTGCCAGCAGTTACAACAGAAAAACTGAAGCTTTCTTT. Protein sequence: CASSYNRKTEAFF.

The chain uses TRBV28 and TRBJ2-1, with unresolved D. Trimming left V 1 base short and J 6 bases short, with 1 base between. Per the germline V gene, CDR1 is MDHEN and CDR2 is SYDVKM. The CDR3 runs to 11 residues. DNA of the CDR3: TGTGCCAGCAGTTTATCCAATGAGCAGTTCTTC. Residues: CASSLSNEQFF.

This chain links TRBV7-9 with TRBJ2-6; D call uncertain. CDR1 SEHNR and CDR2 FQNEAQ come from the germline V gene (reference sequence). Trimming removed 8 bases from V and 4 bases from J, with 18 bases in between. The CDR3 extends over 16 amino acids. CDR3 loop: CASGDYRAAGANVLTF. CDR3 nucleotides: TGTGCCAGCGGGGATTACCGGGCGGCAGGGGCCAACGTCCTGACTTTC. The full variable domain, rest sourced from reference TRBV7-9 and TRBJ2-6, is DTGVSQNPRHKITKRGQNVTFRCDPISEHNRLYWYRQTLGQGPEFLTYFQNEAQLEKSRLLSDRFSAERPKGSFSTLEIQRTEQGDSAMYLCASGDYRAAGANVLTFGAGSRLTVL.